One TCR beta chain is described in this entry. TCRdb's copy holds only in-frame clones and misses some; the assay was immunoSEQ multiplex PCR. Of about 20,000 clones in the sample, 84% were seen once. The source of the sample is a study of chemoradiotherapy in HPV16-positive cancers. The V end lost 4 bases, the J end lost 1 base, and 14 bases lay between the germline ends. Germline loops: CDR1 LNHDA, CDR2 SQIVND (reference sequence). This CDR3 is built from 16 residues. This TCR was sampled from a human donor with HPV-associated anogenital cancer. V gene TRBV19 combines with J gene TRBJ2-1, with D possibly matching TRBD1 (6 bases). Specimen: blood, collected from a patient who underwent chemoradiotherapy. The CDR3 protein is CASSSEQGRSYNEQFF. The CDR3, as DNA: TGTGCCAGTAGTAGCGAACAGGGAAGGTCCTACAATGAGCAGTTCTTC.